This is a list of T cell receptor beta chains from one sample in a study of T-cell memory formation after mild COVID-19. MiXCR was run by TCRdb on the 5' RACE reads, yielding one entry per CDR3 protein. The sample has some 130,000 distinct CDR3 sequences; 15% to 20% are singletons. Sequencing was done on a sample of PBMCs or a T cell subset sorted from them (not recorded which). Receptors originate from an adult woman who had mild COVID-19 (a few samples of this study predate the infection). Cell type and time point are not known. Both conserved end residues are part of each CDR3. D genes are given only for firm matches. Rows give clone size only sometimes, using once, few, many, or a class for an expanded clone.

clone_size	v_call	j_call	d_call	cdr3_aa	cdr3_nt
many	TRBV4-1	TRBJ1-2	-	CASRSGKGFYGYTF	TGCGCCAGCAGATCAGGGAAGGGGTTCTATGGCTACACCTTC
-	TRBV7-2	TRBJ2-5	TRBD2	CASSYFVAGTQETQYF	TGTGCCAGCAGCTATTTCGTAGCGGGAACTCAAGAGACCCAGTACTTC
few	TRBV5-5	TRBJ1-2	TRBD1	CASSPEGTVIYGYTF	TGTGCCAGCAGCCCGGAAGGGACAGTAATCTATGGCTACACCTTC
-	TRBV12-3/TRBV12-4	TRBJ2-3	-	CASSPGVDTQYF	TGTGCCAGCAGTCCGGGGGTTGATACGCAGTATTTT
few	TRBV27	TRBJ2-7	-	CASSYGGPTYEQYF	TGTGCCAGCAGCTATGGGGGCCCGACCTACGAGCAGTACTTC
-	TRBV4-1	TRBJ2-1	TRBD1	CASSLLGQGASNEQFF	TGCGCCAGCAGCCTATTGGGACAGGGCGCGAGCAATGAGCAGTTCTTC
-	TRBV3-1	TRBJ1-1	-	CASSHTHHPEAFF	TGTGCCAGCAGCCACACGCACCACCCTGAAGCTTTCTTT
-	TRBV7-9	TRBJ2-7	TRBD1	CASTPGQGAYEQYF	TGTGCCAGCACCCCTGGACAGGGGGCCTACGAGCAGTACTTC
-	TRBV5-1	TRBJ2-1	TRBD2	CASSLGLAGGAGRNEQFF	TGCGCCAGCAGCTTGGGACTAGCGGGAGGAGCTGGTCGCAATGAGCAGTTCTTC
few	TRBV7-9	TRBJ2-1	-	CASSPRIRDSNEQFF	TGTGCCAGCAGCCCTCGAATAAGGGATTCCAATGAGCAGTTCTTC
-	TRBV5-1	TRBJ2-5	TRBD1	CASSSQMAPDRKEEETQYF	TGCGCCAGCAGCTCGCAAATGGCACCGGACAGGAAGGAAGAAGAGACCCAGTACTTC
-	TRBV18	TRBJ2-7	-	CASSPTGTVSYEQYF	TGTGCCAGCTCACCAACCGGGACGGTTTCCTACGAGCAGTACTTC